The 8 T cell receptor beta chains below all came from one sample that was sequenced in a study of T cells after yellow fever vaccination. A single record per CDR3 protein comes from TCRdb applying MiXCR to the 5' RACE reads. There are over 300,000 distinct CDR3 sequences in the sample; 6.8% occur only once, and 15% to 20% lies in the top ten. The specimen was PBMCs, collected more than 35 days after the first yellow fever vaccination. The receptors stem from a man between 18 and 29 years old who received the YFV17D yellow fever vaccine.

There are a few counts of this clonotype. V gene TRBV5-4 combines with J gene TRBJ1-2; 7 nucleotides line up with TRBD1. The CDR3 extends over 14 amino acids. Germline-derived CDR1 and CDR2 are SGHNT and YYREEE (reference sequence). The V and J ends lost 4 bases and 3 bases, in that order; junction bases with no gene match: 6. The CDR3 nucleotides are TGTGCCAGCAGCCCCGGACAGGAGTACTATGGCTACACCTTC. Encoded protein: CASSPGQEYYGYTF.

The gene calls are TRBV18 and TRBJ1-1; D remains unclear. This CDR3 comprises 14 residues. V was trimmed by 2 bases and J by 1 base, leaving 8 bases between them. Germline V gene lookup returns CDR1 KGHSH and CDR2 LQKENI. CDR3 residues: CASSPIVENTEAFF. CDR3 in DNA: TGTGCCAGCTCACCAATCGTCGAGAACACTGAAGCTTTCTTT.

This clonotype was seen a few times. The gene calls are TRBV4-3 and TRBJ2-2; D is possibly TRBD2 (7 bases). Trimming shortened V by 1 base and J by 5 bases, and 11 bases separated the two germline ends. Germline assignment: CDR1 LGHNA and CDR2 YSLEER. The CDR3 extends over 15 amino acids. DNA for the CDR3: TGCGCCAGCAGCCAAGCGGGGGGCGGAACCGGGGAGCTGTTTTTT. This encodes CASSQAGGGTGELFF.

The genes are TRBV6-2 or TRBV6-3 and TRBJ2-1, with D hard to call. The ends were cut back, 7 bases at V and 5 bases at J, with 21 bases in the middle. The V gene's germline CDR1 is MNHEY and CDR2 SVGEGT. This CDR3 is 16 amino acids long. CDR3 residues: CASTLRSARGHNEQFF. The CDR3 DNA reads TGTGCCAGCACCCTAAGGTCGGCTAGAGGCCACAATGAGCAGTTCTTC.

This clonotype showed up many times. The rearrangement joins TRBV7-2 to TRBJ1-5, with 8 bases lining up with TRBD1. The CDR3 covers 13 residues. The V segment lost 3 bases and the J segment 6 bases; nucleotides outside the gene matches: 1. Germline loops: CDR1 SGHTA, CDR2 FQGNSA. The chain's CDR3 is CASSFDRGQPQHF. The CDR3 DNA sequence: TGTGCCAGCAGCTTTGACAGGGGTCAGCCCCAGCATTTT.

This clonotype was seen a handful of times. The J gene is TRBJ1-2, the V gene TRBV20-1; the D gene is possibly TRBD1 (5 bases). Trimming pared 3 bases from V and 5 bases from J, leaving 13 bases between. The CDR3 runs 13 residues. Germline values: CDR1 DFQATT, CDR2 SNEGSKA (reference sequence). The CDR3 bases are TGCAGTGCTAGGACACAGGAGCGGTATGGCTACACCTTC. Protein: CSARTQERYGYTF.

The chain employs TRBV12-3 or TRBV12-4 and TRBJ1-5; weak D call: TRBD1 (5 bases). The CDR3 loop spans 16 amino acids. Trimming shortened V by 6 bases and J by 4 bases, and 19 bases separated the two germline ends. The CDR3 DNA follows: TGTGCCAGCAGCGTCGGGTCCACAGGTCGGAATCAGCCCCAGCATTTT. It encodes CASSVGSTGRNQPQHF.

The chain joins TRBV4-1 to TRBJ2-7, with D possibly being TRBD1 (5 bases). V lost 5 bases and J 3 bases, leaving 11 bases between the germline ends. Germline V gene sequence: CDR1 MGHRA, CDR2 YSYEKL. This CDR3 is built from 13 residues. CDR3 in DNA: TGCGCCAGCAGCTTTAGACAGTTCTACGAGCAGTACTTC. Its protein product is CASSFRQFYEQYF.